This entry lists 19 T cell receptor beta chains sequenced from one sample in a study of CD8+ T cells in alopecia areata. Extracted RNA was reverse transcribed, and the resulting cDNA served as sequencing template. TCRdb's copy holds only in-frame clones and misses some; the assay was immunoSEQ multiplex PCR. The table lists 2,000 to 2,500 clones, with no singletons. The sample's time point: mouse skin 3 weeks after grafting. The source material was skin, sampled at week 3. These receptors were collected from a C3H/HeJ mouse with alopecia areata. For this mouse line, the MHC haplotype is H2-k.

Turning to this clone: Mouse germline and gene names are used. The CDR3 goes on 4 residues after the read ends, and that part is filled in from the germline J gene. This chain joins TRBV5 and TRBJ2-1; 8 bases are shared with TRBD2. J gave up 2 bases and V 0 bases, and 0 bases lay outside the gene matches. The CDR3 has 15 residues. The germline CDR1 and CDR2 sequences are LGHNA and YNLKQL (reference sequence). The DNA read from the CDR3 is TGTGCCAGCAGCCAAGATGGGGGGGACTATGCT. Translating it yields CASSQDGGDYA. In full, the CDR3 is CASSQDGGDYAEQFF.

There are many counts of this clone. Mouse germline and gene names are used. The CDR3 end lies 4 residues beyond the end of the read and is filled in from the germline J gene. The J gene is TRBJ2-5, the V gene TRBV13-1, with D possibly matching TRBD2 (6 bases). CDR1 is NSHNY and CDR2 is SYGAGN in the germline V gene. Trimming stripped 1 base from V and 2 bases from J, with 11 bases between. This CDR3 comprises 15 residues. The CDR3 protein is CASSDRTGFQDTQYF. The CDR3 DNA, read in part, is TGTGCCAGCAGTGATCGAACTGGGTTCCAAGAC.

This clone is labeled as medium-sized (0.01 to 0.1%). Gene names denote mouse genes. The observed sequence ends 3 residues before the CDR3 terminus, with the missing tail filled in from the germline J gene. The V and J genes are TRBV13-2 and TRBJ1-6; D is unclear. TRBJ1-6 is an ORF; its function is uncertain. This CDR3 comprises 13 residues. Between the trimmed V and J ends, which lost 3 bases and 4 bases, there was a span of 5 bases. The germline gives CDR1 NNHNN, CDR2 SYGAGS (reference sequence). CDR3 bases read: TGTGCCAGCGGTGTTGGGTATAATTCGCCC. Translation: CASGVGYNSP. The whole CDR3 sequence reads CASGVGYNSPLYF.

This clone was seen many times. Gene names and germline refer to mouse. The observed sequence ends 4 residues before the CDR3 terminus, with the missing tail filled in from the germline J gene. The gene calls are TRBV5 and TRBJ2-1, with 7 bases aligning to TRBD1. This CDR3 contains 16 residues. Germline assignment: CDR1 LGHNA and CDR2 YNLKQL (reference sequence). Trimming took 1 base from V and 4 from J; bases not matched to a gene: 7. The CDR3 sequence is CASSQVPGTDYAEQFF. CDR3 DNA (partial): TGTGCCAGCAGCCAAGTCCCCGGGACAGATTATGCT.

This clone qualifies as medium-sized. Mouse germline and gene names are used. The DNA ends 4 residues before the CDR3 does, and the rest of the CDR3 is filled in from the germline J gene. V and J are TRBV13-2 and TRBJ1-1; TRBD1 is a possible D gene (5 bases). Germline loops: CDR1 NNHNN, CDR2 SYGAGS (reference sequence). V shed 0 bases and J shed 1 base, with 7 bases lying between them. The CDR3 has 14 residues. The DNA read from the CDR3 is TGTGCCAGCGGTGATGCAGGGTTAAACACA. This sequence encodes CASGDAGLNT. The full-length CDR3 reads as CASGDAGLNTEVFF.

This clone is medium-sized by share. Gene and germline names: mouse. The read terminates 4 residues ahead of where the CDR3 ends, so the germline J gene completes it. The rearrangement joins TRBV19 to TRBJ2-3, with TRBD2 matching over 9 bases. This CDR3 spans 15 amino acids. Looked up from germline, CDR1 is FNHDT and CDR2 is SITEND (reference sequence). J gave up 0 bases and V 5 bases, and 4 bases lay outside the gene matches. The CDR3 region is CASRRLGDSAETLYF. The part of the CDR3 DNA that was read is TGTGCCAGCAGACGACTGGGGGATAGTGCAGAA.

This clone is deemed medium-sized. Mouse gene names and germline throughout. The part of the CDR3 DNA that was read is TGTGCTAGCAGTAGACTGGGGGGCAAAGGTAACCAAGAC. It yields the protein CASSRLGGKGNQD. The entire CDR3 sequence reads CASSRLGGKGNQDTQYF. The chain is built from TRBV17 and TRBJ2-5; 8 bases fit TRBD2. The read finishes 4 residues shy of the CDR3 end, and the germline J gene is used to complete it. This CDR3 has 17 residues. Germline V lookup: CDR1 MNHDT, CDR2 YYDKIL. With 2 bases clipped from V and 0 bases from J, the junction kept 7 bases outside the gene matches.

In this sample, this clone turned up many times. The genes are named according to mouse. The read comes to an end 4 residues before the CDR3 does, leaving the germline J gene to fill in the end. This rearrangement joins TRBV13-3 to TRBJ2-1; the match to TRBD2 covers 10 bases. V dropped 1 base and J dropped 4; count of bases not matched to a gene: 5. The CDR3 consists of 16 residues. Germline values: CDR1 NNHDY, CDR2 SYVADS. The part of the CDR3 DNA that was read is TGTGCCAGCAGTGATCGCTGGGGGGGCGAGTATGCT. It encodes CASSDRWGGEYA. The whole CDR3 protein is CASSDRWGGEYAEQFF.

This clone has a count of ten or more. Gene names denote mouse genes. The CDR3 goes on 3 residues after the read ends, and that part is filled in from the germline J gene. The rearrangement links TRBV13-3 to TRBJ1-6, with a possible D match to TRBD1 (6 bases). TRBJ1-6 is classed as an ORF, of uncertain function. In germline, CDR1 is NNHDY, CDR2 SYVADS. With 2 bases removed from V and 7 bases from J, the gap between germline ends came to 7 bases. CDR3 size: 13 residues. CDR3 bases read: TGTGCCAGCAGTGAAGGGGGAAATTCGCCC. As protein: CASSEGGNSP. The whole CDR3 is CASSEGGNSPLYF.

By sample fraction, this clone is medium-sized. All gene names here are mouse names. The CDR3 is cut off 4 residues early in the read; its end comes from the germline J gene. J is TRBJ2-7 and V is TRBV19; the D gene is possibly TRBD1 (6 bases). Looked up from germline, CDR1 is FNHDT and CDR2 is SITEND (reference sequence). The CDR3 is 12 amino acids. CDR3 region: CASSITGNEQYF. The sequenced CDR3 bases are TGTGCCAGCAGTATAACAGGGAAT. The variable domain in full, with the rest retrieved from reference TRBV19 and TRBJ2-7, is GGIITQTPKFLIGQEGQKLTLKCQQNFNHDTMYWYRQDSGKGLRLIYYSITENDLQKGDLSEGYDASREKKSSFSLTVTSAQKNEMAVFLCASSITGNEQYFGPGTRLTVL.

By share, this clone ranks as large. Gene names denote mouse genes. Read data end 4 residues before the CDR3 end; the end is taken from the germline J gene. The rearrangement links TRBV1 to TRBJ2-7; D is possibly TRBD1 (5 bases). The CDR3 contains 11 residues. CDR1 and CDR2 (germline): NSQYPW, LRSPGD (reference sequence). CDR3 protein: CTCSARDEQYF. Incomplete CDR3 DNA: TGCACCTGCAGTGCCAGGGAT.

By sample share, this clone is medium-sized. Genes and germline are mouse. The read terminates 4 residues before the CDR3 end, so the remaining end is supplied by the germline J gene. The chain recombines TRBV19 with TRBJ2-5; 8 bases are a match to TRBD2. The CDR3 runs to 14 residues. J was trimmed by 3 bases and V by 1 base; bases with no gene match: 1. Germline lookup yields CDR1 FNHDT and CDR2 SITEND (reference sequence). CDR3 DNA, as far as it was read: TGTGCCAGCAGTATAAACTGGGGGCAAGAC. Translated: CASSINWGQD. The CDR3, in full, reads CASSINWGQDTQYF.

In this sample, this clone turned up many times. Gene names follow the mouse nomenclature. The sequence runs out 4 residues before the end of the CDR3; the remainder is reconstructed from the germline J gene. The chain combines TRBV13-2 with TRBJ2-7; 10 positions agree with TRBD1. V lost 0 bases, J lost 0 bases, and 6 bases stayed unmatched. Germline V CDR1 and CDR2: NNHNN, SYGAGS (reference sequence). CDR3 length: 17 amino acids. The CDR3 loop is CASGDAGTGASSYEQYF. Incomplete CDR3 DNA: TGTGCCAGCGGTGATGCGGGGACAGGGGCGAGCTCCTAT.

This clone occurred many times. Here the gene names and germline are mouse. Read coverage stops 4 residues before the CDR3 terminus; the germline J gene supplies the remainder. The chain combines TRBV13-2 with TRBJ2-2, with 7 bases lining up with TRBD2. The CDR3 has 16 residues. Germline V gene lookup returns CDR1 NNHNN and CDR2 SYGAGS (reference sequence). V trimming: 1 base; J trimming: 0 bases; junction bases outside the gene matches: 3. The CDR3 bases that were read are TGTGCCAGCGGTGATACTGGGGTTGCAAACACCGGG. The encoded protein is CASGDTGVANTG. The entire CDR3 protein is CASGDTGVANTGQLYF.

This clone was recorded many times. The listed genes are named as in mouse. The read gets to within 4 residues of the CDR3 end, and the germline J gene fills in the rest. This chain links TRBV13-3 with TRBJ2-5, with D tentatively TRBD1 (6 bases). CDR1 and CDR2 from the germline V gene are NNHDY and SYVADS. This CDR3 is built from 14 residues. V lost 4 bases to trimming and J lost 2 bases, with 11 bases between them. The DNA read from the CDR3 is TGTGCCAGCAGTCCAGGGGACCCCCAAGAC. Its translation is CASSPGDPQD. The whole CDR3 region reads CASSPGDPQDTQYF.

This clone was counted between two and nine times. Genes and germline come from the mouse. The CDR3 end is not reached by the read, which stops 4 residues before it; the germline J gene fills it in. The V call is TRBV12-1, the J call TRBJ2-1, with TRBD1 identical over 8 bases. Trimming took 0 bases from V and 4 from J; bases not matched to a gene: 1. The CDR3 is made up of 14 amino acids. CDR1 is SGHSN, CDR2 HYEKVE, per germline. Partial CDR3 DNA: TGTGCCAGCTCTCTCCGGGACAGGTATGCT. Its translation: CASSLRDRYA. The complete CDR3 sequence is CASSLRDRYAEQFF. Using reference TRBV12-1 and TRBJ2-1 for the parts outside the CDR3, the full variable domain is DSGVVQSPRHIIKEKGGRSVLTCIPISGHSNVVWYQQTLGKELKFLIQHYEKVERDKGFLPSRFSVQQFDDYHSEMNMSALELEDSAMYFCASSLRDRYAEQFFGPGTRLTVL.

This clone is medium-sized by share. Genes here carry mouse names. The read terminates 4 residues before the CDR3 end, so the remaining end is supplied by the germline J gene. V usage is TRBV19 and J usage is TRBJ2-1; TRBD2 matches at 10 bases. Germline CDR1 FNHDT, CDR2 SITEND (reference sequence). This CDR3 has 16 residues. J was trimmed by 3 bases and V by 0 bases; bases with no gene match: 3. The sequenced CDR3 bases are TGTGCCAGCAGTATAGGCTGGGGGGGCGCCTATGCT. Translating gives CASSIGWGGAYA. The full CDR3 protein is CASSIGWGGAYAEQFF.

This clone is large (0.1 to 1%) within its sample. Any gene name here is a mouse gene name. The read stops 3 residues short of the end of the CDR3; the missing end is completed from the germline J gene. The sample has other DNA sequences that encode this CDR3 too. The V and J genes are TRBV19 and TRBJ1-6; 7 bases are a match to TRBD1. TRBJ1-6 counts as an open reading frame of uncertain function. The length of the CDR3 is 14 residues. The V and J ends lost 3 bases and 7 bases, in that order; junction bases with no gene match: 4. The germline gives CDR1 FNHDT, CDR2 SITEND (reference sequence). The CDR3 bases that were read are TGTGCCAGCAGTAGAGACAGGGTCAATTCGCCC. It codes for CASSRDRVNSP. The CDR3, in full, reads CASSRDRVNSPLYF.

This clone is deemed medium-sized. Germline and genes: mouse. The read stops 4 residues short of the end of the CDR3; the missing end is completed from the germline J gene. The rearrangement uses TRBV1 and TRBJ2-1; a possible D gene is TRBD1 (6 bases). V was trimmed by 3 bases and J by 1 base, leaving 7 bases between them. CDR1 and CDR2 from the germline V gene are NSQYPW and LRSPGD (reference sequence). The CDR3 has 14 residues. The CDR3 DNA, read in part, is TGCACCTGCAGTGCGGGACAAAACTATGCT. It is translated as CTCSAGQNYA. The complete CDR3 reads CTCSAGQNYAEQFF. Full variable domain (remainder filled in from reference TRBV1 and TRBJ2-1): VTLLEQNPRWRLVPRGQAVNLRCILKNSQYPWMSWYQQDLQKQLQWLFTLRSPGDKEVKSLPGADYLATRVTDTELRLQVANMSQGRTLYCTCSAGQNYAEQFFGPGTRLTVL.